This T cell receptor beta chain comes out of a study of T-cell reconstitution after alpha-beta-depleted transplantation in children. Whole-study results and caveats: T-cell numbers and diversity, one year after transplant, stemmed largely from T cells that were newly produced. Reportedly, alpha-beta T cells present about two months post-transplant originated from several hundred expanded clones of graft origin. Surviving recipient T cells and thymic progenitors underlay high day-60 TCRbeta diversity in some patients.

This clonotype was seen many times. What it binds is not known. Using unique molecular identifiers, the investigators prepared the TCRbeta library. TCRdb reprocessed the PCR reads with MiXCR, giving one entry per CDR3 protein. The profile shows approximately 270,000 distinct CDR3 sequences, under 30% of them singletons. Germline CDR1 and CDR2: KGHDR and SFDVKD. V shed 8 bases and J shed 7 bases, with 14 bases lying between them. The CDR3 spans 13 residues. The clonotype comes from a female patient aged 2-10 years who had a stem cell transplant for congenital amegakaryocytic thrombocytopenia, so the T cells may come from the graft donor. The rearrangement joins TRBV24-1 to TRBJ2-1; perhaps TRBD1 as D (6 bases). Sequenced material: PBMCs, mostly from graft donor cells, taken 360 days after TCRalphabeta/CD19-depleted stem cell transplant. The CDR3 DNA follows: TGTGCCACCACTGGGGGCCTGGAGAATGAGCAGTTCTTC. Translation gives CATTGGLENEQFF.